This TCR beta chain originates from a study of cytomegalovirus exposure and HLA in healthy donors. Findings of the study overall: Reports credit the classifier with highly specific, highly sensitive diagnosis of cytomegalovirus status.

From the roughly 120-subject validation cohort, which was separate from the approximately 700-subject first cohort, the donors were drawn. The length of the CDR3 is 16 residues. V was trimmed by 0 bases and J by 4 bases, leaving 13 bases between them. Looked up from germline, CDR1 is SEHNR and CDR2 is FQNEAQ (reference sequence). Libraries were prepared by immunoSEQ multiplex PCR; TCRdb keeps only in-frame clonotypes and omits some of them. The data contain about 220,000 clones, around nine tenths of them seen just once; the ten biggest clones take up roughly 1%. This clone was observed a single time. Its antigen remains unidentified.

The sequencing sample was made of PBMCs. The chain has TRBV7-9 and TRBJ1-5; a possible D gene is TRBD1 (5 bases). This TCR derives from a woman aged 18-29 years in good health and CMV-seronegative. The CDR3 DNA reads as TGTGCCAGCAGCTTAGCGTGGGGGGATGGAAATCAGCCCCAGCATTTT. Its protein product is CASSLAWGDGNQPQHF.